This T cell receptor beta chain was sequenced for a study of OX40 agonist ivuxolimab in advanced cancers. About the research overall: Patients were treated with ivuxolimab, an agonistic anti-OX40 (CD134) antibody. Study outcomes and limitations: The study observed clonal expansion of CD4+ and CD8+ blood T cells by week 6 at 0.1 to 3.0 mg/kg. Expanded peripheral T-cell antigen specificity went undetermined. Expanded clones tended on average to be more numerous among CD8+ T cells than CD4+.

Produced via immunoSEQ multiplex PCR; TCRdb's table is partial and in-frame only. Of some 34,000 clones listed, approximately 88% are singletons. As to this clone: The antigen remains undetermined.

This CDR3 comprises 11 residues. Trimming pared 5 bases from V and 10 bases from J, leaving 9 bases between. From germline, CDR1 is SNHLY and CDR2 FYNNEI. The sequences come from CD4+ or CD8+ T cells sorted from blood, collected in a trial of the OX40 agonist ivuxolimab. The sequence derives from an adult with an advanced solid tumor such as melanoma, head and neck, liver or kidney cancer. The rearrangement links TRBV2 to TRBJ2-1, with D perhaps TRBD2 (5 bases). The CDR3 region has the DNA TGTGCCAGCAGTTCTACGGGGGAGCAGTTCTTC. This translates into CASSSTGEQFF. The whole variable domain, remainder taken from reference TRBV2 and TRBJ2-1, is EPEVTQTPSHQVTQMGQEVILRCVPISNHLYFYWYRQILGQKVEFLVSFYNNEISEKSEIFDDQFSVERPDGSNFTLKIRSTKLEDSAMYFCASSSTGEQFFGPGTRLTVL.